The next 19 T cell receptor beta chains were all read from a single sample in a study of cytomegalovirus exposure and HLA in healthy donors. The PCR ran on 60 Vbeta and 13 Jbeta primers. Data came from immunoSEQ multiplex PCR; TCRdb stores just in-frame clones and leaves some out. The table shows roughly 200,000 clones, with approximately 82% occurring only once. Sequenced: PBMCs. These receptor sequences come from a man aged 40-49 years in good health and CMV-seropositive.

The chain carries TRBV5-1 and TRBJ2-1, with D possibly TRBD1 on 6 matching bases. The CDR3 has 13 residues. The ends were cut back, 4 bases at V and 4 bases at J, with 9 bases in the middle. Germline V gene sequence: CDR1 SGHRS, CDR2 YFSETQ. The CDR3 sequence: CASSIDRYNEQFF. In DNA form, the CDR3 reads TGCGCCAGCAGCATTGACAGGTACAATGAGCAGTTCTTC. Full variable domain (missing parts from reference TRBV5-1 and TRBJ2-1): KAGVTQTPRYLIKTRGQQVTLSCSPISGHRSVSWYQQTPGQGLQFLFEYFSETQRNKGNFPGRFSGRQFSNSRSEMNVSTLELGDSALYLCASSIDRYNEQFFGPGTRLTVL.

The table lists this clone with a count of one. The chain links TRBV29-1 to TRBJ2-1; 10 positions match TRBD2. The V and J ends lost 4 bases and 9 bases, in that order; junction bases with no gene match: 6. Germline CDR1 is SQVTM and CDR2 is ANQGSEA. This CDR3 comprises 13 residues. Here the CDR3 reads CSVGLAGGSEQFF. As DNA, the CDR3 is TGCAGCGTTGGACTAGCGGGTGGCAGTGAGCAGTTCTTC.

This chain joins TRBV29-1 and TRBJ1-3; TRBD1 matches at 9 bases. The germline CDR1 and CDR2 sequences are SQVTM and ANQGSEA. With V trimmed by 6 bases and J by 4 bases, 10 bases remained unmatched. The CDR3 is 15 amino acids. CDR3 sequence reads: CSVSGTGQSGNTIYF. CDR3 in DNA: TGCAGCGTATCCGGGACAGGGCAGTCCGGAAACACCATATATTTT.

J is TRBJ2-5 and V is TRBV7-2; TRBD2 matches at 10 bases. The germline V gene encodes CDR1 SGHTA and CDR2 FQGNSA. Unmatched junction bases numbered 3, after V lost 4 bases and J lost 4 bases. CDR3 length: 14 amino acids. This CDR3 reads CASSYRTSGETQYF. The CDR3, as DNA: TGTGCCAGCAGCTACCGGACTAGCGGAGAGACCCAGTACTTC.

V and J are TRBV15 and TRBJ1-1; D may be TRBD1 (5 bases). There are 14 residues in the CDR3. The germline gives CDR1 LNHNV, CDR2 YYDKDF (reference sequence). V was shortened by 1 base and J by 6 bases, with 12 bases between the two germline ends. CDR3 sequence reads: CATSRVGGFAEAFF. DNA of the CDR3: TGTGCCACCAGCAGAGTGGGGGGGTTCGCTGAAGCTTTCTTT. Together with reference TRBV15 and TRBJ1-1, the CDR3 gives the full variable domain: DAMVIQNPRYQVTQFGKPVTLSCSQTLNHNVMYWYQQKSSQAPKLLFHYYDKDFNNEADTPDNFQSRRPNTSFCFLDIRSPGLGDTAMYLCATSRVGGFAEAFFGQGTRLTVV.

The rearrangement links TRBV19 to TRBJ2-3; 11 nucleotides align to TRBD2. Germline values: CDR1 LNHDA, CDR2 SQIVND (reference sequence). The CDR3 has 16 amino acids. Losses at the gene ends were 3 bases for V and 0 bases for J; bases not matched to a gene: 2. For the CDR3, the DNA is TGTGCCAGTAGTATTCCTAGCGGGGGGAGCACAGATACGCAGTATTTT. This gives the protein CASSIPSGGSTDTQYF. Variable domain in full (rest from reference TRBV19 and TRBJ2-3): DGGITQSPKYLFRKEGQNVTLSCEQNLNHDAMYWYRQDPGQGLRLIYYSQIVNDFQKGDIAEGYSVSREKKESFPLTVTSAQKNPTAFYLCASSIPSGGSTDTQYFGPGTRLTVL.

A remark on this clone: Mismatch with germline at one junction end may stem from a read error. The gene calls are TRBV4-2 and TRBJ2-7, with D possibly TRBD2 on 5 matching bases. The CDR3 totals 15 residues. Per the germline V gene, CDR1 is LGHNA and CDR2 is YNFKEQ. CDR3 nucleotides: TGTGCCAGCAGCCAAGATCTAGCTGGATTCTACGGGCAGTACTTC. As protein: CASSQDLAGFYGQYF.

This chain uses TRBV2 with TRBJ1-1; D perhaps matches TRBD1 (5 bases). Trimming took 1 base from V and 5 from J, leaving 11 bases between them. This CDR3 has 14 amino acids. Per the germline V gene, CDR1 is SNHLY and CDR2 is FYNNEI. CDR3 nucleotide sequence: TGTGCCAGCAGTGAAGGTAGGGGTATTACTGAAGCTTTCTTT. It codes for CASSEGRGITEAFF.

This rearrangement joins TRBV27 to TRBJ2-7; 9 nucleotides line up with TRBD2. The CDR3 loop spans 20 amino acids. Germline V gene sequence: CDR1 MNHEY, CDR2 SMNVEV (reference sequence). Trimming cost V 4 bases and J 0 bases; bases outside gene matches: 19. The CDR3: CASSSHLPGLALGYSYEQYF. The DNA of the CDR3 is TGTGCCAGCAGTTCGCACCTCCCGGGACTAGCTTTGGGGTACTCCTACGAGCAGTACTTC.

The rearrangement uses TRBV5-6 and TRBJ2-5, with 10 positions matching TRBD2. The tail of the sequence fits TRBJ2-7 better, so the J call may be wrong. Germline values: CDR1 SGHDT, CDR2 YYEEEE. This CDR3 spans 14 amino acids. CDR3 amino acids: CASSQSGRAYEQYF. For the CDR3, the DNA is TGTGCCAGCAGCCAGAGCGGGAGGGCCTACGAGCAGTACTTC.

V gene TRBV18 combines with J gene TRBJ1-2, with D possibly being TRBD1 (6 bases). Germline lookup yields CDR1 KGHSH and CDR2 LQKENI. Trimming left V 2 bases short and J 4 bases short, with 14 bases between. The CDR3 sequence is 15 residues long. The CDR3 loop is CASSPEGGDGYGYTF. The CDR3 DNA follows: TGTGCCAGCTCACCAGAAGGGGGTGATGGCTATGGCTACACCTTC.

This chain joins TRBV30 and TRBJ1-2; TRBD1 agrees at 11 bases. This CDR3 has 19 residues. The V and J ends lost 0 bases and 0 bases, in that order; junction bases with no gene match: 12. Germline CDR1 GTSNPN, CDR2 SVGIG (reference sequence). The DNA of the CDR3 is TGTGCCTGGAGTGTACCCCGCGTCCGGGACAGGGGGACTAACTATGGCTACACCTTC. Protein product: CAWSVPRVRDRGTNYGYTF.

The chain employs TRBV5-4 and TRBJ2-1, with a possible D match to TRBD2 (6 bases). Germline V lookup: CDR1 SGHNT, CDR2 YYREEE (reference sequence). Trimming left V 5 bases short and J 0 bases short, with 15 bases between. The CDR3 extends over 16 amino acids. CDR3 amino acids: CASRSSYGSSYNEQFF. The CDR3 bases are TGTGCCAGCAGGTCTTCTTACGGGAGCTCCTACAATGAGCAGTTCTTC.

The genes are TRBV5-1 and TRBJ1-2, with D hard to call. V lost 0 bases and J lost 6, with 6 bases in between. Germline V gene lookup returns CDR1 SGHRS and CDR2 YFSETQ. The CDR3 extends over 12 amino acids. This CDR3 reads CASSLGTHGYTF. As DNA, the CDR3 is TGCGCCAGCAGCTTGGGTACACATGGCTACACCTTC.

V is TRBV5-1 and J is TRBJ2-7; 8 bases are a match to TRBD1. Trimming removed 0 bases from V and 2 bases from J; junction bases left unmatched: 7. Germline V gene lookup returns CDR1 SGHRS and CDR2 YFSETQ. The CDR3 has 16 amino acids. CDR3: CASSLGDGQGPYEQYF. DNA of the CDR3: TGCGCCAGCAGCTTGGGTGATGGACAGGGCCCCTACGAGCAGTACTTC.

The chain is built from TRBV6-1 and TRBJ1-2, with D tentatively TRBD1 (6 bases). This CDR3 is built from 15 residues. Trimming left V 2 bases short and J 3 bases short, with 13 bases between. Germline CDR1 MNHNS, CDR2 SASEGT. CDR3 in amino acids: CASSELGQPYYGYTF. CDR3 nucleotides: TGTGCCAGCAGTGAACTTGGACAGCCATACTATGGCTACACCTTC.

V is TRBV19 and J is TRBJ1-1; maybe TRBD1 (6 bases). Germline V lookup: CDR1 LNHDA, CDR2 SQIVND (reference sequence). Between the trimmed V and J ends, which lost 6 bases and 2 bases, there was a span of 13 bases. The CDR3 covers 14 residues. CDR3 sequence (DNA): TGTGCCAGTAGCCACAGGGTCCTCAACACTGAAGCTTTCTTT. It yields the protein CASSHRVLNTEAFF. The whole variable domain, filled in from reference TRBV19 and TRBJ1-1, reads DGGITQSPKYLFRKEGQNVTLSCEQNLNHDAMYWYRQDPGQGLRLIYYSQIVNDFQKGDIAEGYSVSREKKESFPLTVTSAQKNPTAFYLCASSHRVLNTEAFFGQGTRLTVV.

The rearrangement uses TRBV19 and TRBJ2-7; D is undetermined. CDR3 length equals 15 residues. Germline assignment: CDR1 LNHDA and CDR2 SQIVND (reference sequence). V was trimmed by 1 base and J by 0 bases, leaving 10 bases between them. The CDR3 reads CASSIGYSTSYEQYF. CDR3 nucleotides: TGTGCCAGTAGTATAGGGTACAGTACCTCCTACGAGCAGTACTTC.

V usage is TRBV19 and J usage is TRBJ2-7; 13 nucleotides match TRBD2. CDR1 is LNHDA and CDR2 is SQIVND in the germline V gene (reference sequence). V shed 6 bases, J shed 5 bases, and the junction held 7 bases outside the gene matches. CDR3 length: 15 residues. CDR3 nucleotides: TGTGCCAGTAGACCAGGACTAGCGGGAGACCACGAGCAGTACTTC. Its translation: CASRPGLAGDHEQYF.